The 21 T cell receptor beta chains below all came from one sample that was sequenced in a study of cytomegalovirus exposure and HLA in healthy donors. Repertoires were generated with immunoSEQ multiplex PCR, while TCRdb's copy carries only in-frame clones and drops some. The data contain 200,000 to 300,000 clones, roughly 90% of them singletons. Sample: PBMCs. These TCRs come from a man aged 18 to 29 in good health and CMV-seropositive.

The V gene is TRBV6-5, the J gene TRBJ1-2; the D is unclear. The V and J ends lost 2 bases and 2 bases respectively, with 12 bases between them. Germline V lookup: CDR1 MNHEY, CDR2 SVGAGI. This CDR3 is 15 amino acids long. CDR3 amino acids: CASSYAPGANYGYTF. DNA of the CDR3: TGTGCCAGCAGTTACGCGCCAGGAGCGAACTATGGCTACACCTTC.

The rearrangement uses TRBV6-1 and TRBJ2-1; D may be TRBD1 (6 bases). Deletions cut 3 bases from V and 12 bases from J, with 9 bases between. CDR1 MNHNS and CDR2 SASEGT come from the germline V gene. The CDR3 has 11 residues. CDR3 nucleotide sequence: TGTGCCAGCAGTGATTGGGACATGCAGTTCTTC. Translating gives CASSDWDMQFF.

V gene TRBV7-9 combines with J gene TRBJ2-1; 10 bases agree with TRBD1. This CDR3 contains 16 residues. The V gene's germline CDR1 is SEHNR and CDR2 FQNEAQ (reference sequence). V was pared by 3 bases and J by 8 bases, with 10 bases of the junction left unmatched. CDR3 in amino acids: CASSFQPGQGTYEQFF. The CDR3 DNA is TGTGCCAGCAGCTTCCAACCGGGACAGGGGACCTATGAGCAGTTCTTC.

In DNA form, the CDR3 reads TGTGCCAGCATCGGGATGGAAGGGACTGAAGCTTTCTTT. As protein: CASIGMEGTEAFF. This sequence joins TRBV6-1 and TRBJ1-1; D not certain. Germline values: CDR1 MNHNS, CDR2 SASEGT. V lost 7 bases and J 5 bases, leaving 14 bases between the germline ends. The CDR3 covers 13 residues.

This clone appeared a single time. The sample carries other DNA sequences with the same CDR3. The chain carries TRBV15 and TRBJ2-7; either TRBD1 or TRBD2 may fit D (6 bases each). Per the germline V gene, CDR1 is LNHNV and CDR2 is YYDKDF (reference sequence). Between the trimmed V and J ends, which lost 0 bases and 4 bases, there was a span of 10 bases. This CDR3 has 14 residues. CDR3 sequence reads: CATSRDRGGYEQYF. DNA of the CDR3: TGTGCCACCAGCAGAGATAGAGGGGGGTACGAGCAGTACTTC.

The chain has TRBV7-7 and TRBJ2-5, with D hard to call. Per germline, CDR1 SSHAT and CDR2 FNYEAQ (reference sequence). The V end was cut by 2 bases, the J end by 2 bases, with 6 bases between. This CDR3 has 13 amino acids. The CDR3 nucleotides read TGTGCCAGCAGCTTACAAAGACAAGAGACCCAGTACTTC. Protein product: CASSLQRQETQYF. The full variable domain, with the rest looked up from reference TRBV7-7 and TRBJ2-5, is GAGVSQSPRYKVTKRGQDVTLRCDPISSHATLYWYQQALGQGPEFLTYFNYEAQPDKSGLPSDRFSAERPEGSISTLTIQRTEQRDSAMYRCASSLQRQETQYFGPGTRLLVL.

The chain carries TRBV27 and TRBJ2-3; TRBD2 matches 8 bases. V lost 1 base and J lost 2; bases outside the gene matches: 2. The CDR3 is 15 amino acids. In germline, CDR1 is MNHEY, CDR2 SMNVEV (reference sequence). The CDR3 DNA is TGTGCCAGCAGTTTATGGCGGGGGGCCACAGATACGCAGTATTTT. It specifies CASSLWRGATDTQYF.

The chain employs TRBV5-6 and TRBJ1-2; 10 positions agree with TRBD1. With 0 bases clipped from V and 5 bases from J, the junction kept 10 bases outside the gene matches. The CDR3 runs 17 residues. The germline V gene encodes CDR1 SGHDT and CDR2 YYEEEE. The CDR3 spells CASSLAGGQGLRYGYTF. In nucleotides, the CDR3 is TGTGCCAGCAGCTTGGCTGGGGGACAGGGGCTACGGTATGGCTACACCTTC.

V is TRBV4-1 and J is TRBJ2-7, with 8 bases lining up with TRBD2. This CDR3 comprises 16 residues. Germline V CDR1 and CDR2: MGHRA, YSYEKL. V lost 0 bases, J lost 2 bases, and 6 bases stayed unmatched. The CDR3 coding sequence is TGCGCCAGCAGCCAAGACCTAGCGGGTACGCCCTACGAGCAGTACTTC. It yields the protein CASSQDLAGTPYEQYF.

This chain links TRBV18 with TRBJ2-5; the match to TRBD1 covers 7 bases. The CDR3 has 15 residues. Germline trimming cut 4 bases from V and 5 bases from J; bases unmatched to any gene: 10. Germline CDR1 and CDR2: KGHSH and LQKENI. The CDR3 DNA reads as TGTGCCAGCTCACAGAATACAGGGGTCGGGGAGACCCAGTACTTC. Its protein is CASSQNTGVGETQYF.

This rearrangement joins TRBV7-3 to TRBJ2-1; 11 bases match TRBD2. Trimming cost V 1 base and J 6 bases; bases outside gene matches: 2. Germline CDR1 and CDR2: SGHTA and FQGTGA. There are 15 residues in the CDR3. The CDR3 reads CASSLILAGVNEQFF. CDR3 sequence (DNA): TGTGCCAGCAGCTTAATACTAGCGGGAGTCAATGAGCAGTTCTTC. The whole variable domain, remainder taken from reference TRBV7-3 and TRBJ2-1, is GAGVSQTPSNKVTEKGKYVELRCDPISGHTALYWYRQSLGQGPEFLIYFQGTGAADDSGLPNDRFFAVRPEGSVSTLKIQRTERGDSAVYLCASSLILAGVNEQFFGPGTRLTVL.

The rearrangement uses TRBV9 and TRBJ2-3, with 11 bases identical to TRBD2. This CDR3 contains 16 residues. CDR1 is SGDLS, CDR2 YYNGEE, per germline. Losses at the gene ends were 4 bases for V and 2 bases for J; bases not matched to a gene: 6. In nucleotides, the CDR3 is TGTGCCAGCAGCTTGAGACTAGCGGGGACCACAGATACGCAGTATTTT. It is translated as CASSLRLAGTTDTQYF.

V gene TRBV4-2 combines with J gene TRBJ2-1; D not resolved. This CDR3 comprises 16 residues. Trimming pared 0 bases from V and 3 bases from J, leaving 12 bases between. Germline V lookup: CDR1 LGHNA, CDR2 YNFKEQ. CDR3 sequence (DNA): TGTGCCAGCAGCCAAGATGGGTGGGAAGGCTACAATGAGCAGTTCTTC. Protein: CASSQDGWEGYNEQFF.

The chain recombines TRBV28 with TRBJ2-1; TRBD1 agrees at 9 bases. The CDR3 runs 14 residues. Germline values: CDR1 MDHEN, CDR2 SYDVKM. V shed 6 bases, J shed 6 bases, and the junction held 6 bases outside the gene matches. In DNA form, the CDR3 reads TGTGCCAGCAGACTACAGGGGGCGGCCAATGAGCAGTTCTTC. Protein product: CASRLQGAANEQFF.

The chain links TRBV6-5 to TRBJ2-2; D not certain. This CDR3 spans 16 amino acids. Germline V gene lookup returns CDR1 MNHEY and CDR2 SVGAGI. V was clipped by 0 bases and J by 3 bases, with 11 bases between them. In DNA, the CDR3 is TGTGCCAGCAGTTACTCCGAGATTTCGGACACCGGGGAGCTGTTTTTT. This translates into CASSYSEISDTGELFF.

The chain uses TRBV30 and TRBJ2-4, with 12 bases identical to TRBD2. The trim removed 4 bases at V and 1 base at J, leaving 8 bases unmatched. The CDR3 sequence is 17 residues long. The V gene's germline CDR1 is GTSNPN and CDR2 SVGIG (reference sequence). CDR3: CAWIPRLAGEAKNIQYF. The CDR3 DNA sequence: TGTGCCTGGATTCCGCGACTAGCGGGAGAGGCCAAAAACATTCAGTACTTC.

The rearrangement links TRBV18 to TRBJ2-2, with D perhaps TRBD1 (5 bases). Trimming cost V 1 base and J 1 base, with 10 bases left between them. This CDR3 has 16 residues. Germline loops: CDR1 KGHSH, CDR2 LQKENI. As DNA, the CDR3 is TGTGCCAGCTCACCACGGGCCCAGGGGAACACCGGGGAGCTGTTTTTT. Translating gives CASSPRAQGNTGELFF.

The chain uses TRBV30 and TRBJ2-1; D gene ambiguous. Trimming removed 2 bases from V and 7 bases from J, with 12 bases in between. There are 13 residues in the CDR3. Per the germline V gene, CDR1 is GTSNPN and CDR2 is SVGIG (reference sequence). The CDR3 reads CAWSSLGINEQFF. DNA for the CDR3: TGTGCCTGGAGTTCCCTAGGGATTAATGAGCAGTTCTTC.

V is TRBV9 and J is TRBJ2-2, with D tentatively TRBD1 (6 bases). CDR1 and CDR2 (germline): SGDLS, YYNGEE. Trimming stripped 4 bases from V and 6 bases from J, with 13 bases between. CDR3 size: 14 residues. In nucleotides, the CDR3 is TGTGCCAGCAGCCTTGGACAGCGATCCGGGGAGCTGTTTTTT. It encodes CASSLGQRSGELFF.

The chain uses TRBV5-5 and TRBJ2-1, with 10 positions matching TRBD2. The length of the CDR3 is 15 residues. Germline V gene data show CDR1 as SGHKS and CDR2 as YYEKEE (reference sequence). The junction had 9 bases not matched to a gene; V was cut back by 4 bases and J by 8 bases. CDR3 amino acids: CASSQFTSGTDEQFF. CDR3 nucleotides: TGTGCCAGCAGCCAGTTTACTAGCGGGACAGATGAGCAGTTCTTC.

The chain employs TRBV4-2 and TRBJ1-5, with 8 positions matching TRBD1. Germline V lookup: CDR1 LGHNA, CDR2 YNFKEQ. The CDR3 extends over 13 amino acids. V gave up 0 bases and J gave up 13 bases; unmatched junction bases: 5. CDR3 nucleotides: TGTGCCAGCAGCCAAGATAGGACAGGGACGCAGCATTTT. This translates into CASSQDRTGTQHF.